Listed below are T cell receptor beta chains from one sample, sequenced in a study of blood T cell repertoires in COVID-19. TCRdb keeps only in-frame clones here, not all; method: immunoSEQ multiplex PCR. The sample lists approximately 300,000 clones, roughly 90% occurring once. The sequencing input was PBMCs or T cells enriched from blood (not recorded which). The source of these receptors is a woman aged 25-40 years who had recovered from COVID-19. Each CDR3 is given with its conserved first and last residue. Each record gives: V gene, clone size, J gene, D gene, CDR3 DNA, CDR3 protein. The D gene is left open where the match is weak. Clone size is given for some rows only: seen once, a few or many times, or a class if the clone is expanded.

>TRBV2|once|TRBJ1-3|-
TGTGCCAGCAGTGAATCCACCGGGAGGAATTTCGGAAACACCATATATTTT
CASSESTGRNFGNTIYF
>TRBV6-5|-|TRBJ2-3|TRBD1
TGTGCCAGCAGCCGCCTGACAGGGGCAGATACGCAGTATTTT
CASSRLTGADTQYF
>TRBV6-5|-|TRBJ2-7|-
TGTGCCAGCAGGGACGGGAGCTCCTACGAGCAGTACTTC
CASRDGSSYEQYF
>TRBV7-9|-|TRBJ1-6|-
TGTGCCAGCAGCTCAGGAGAGGGTAGATCACCCCTCCACTTT
CASSSGEGRSPLHF
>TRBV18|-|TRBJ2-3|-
TGTGCCAGCTCACCACCACCCGGGAGCACAGATACGCAGTATTTT
CASSPPPGSTDTQYF
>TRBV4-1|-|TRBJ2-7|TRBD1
TGCGCCAGCTGCTTGGGGACAGGTACCTACGAGCAGTACTTC
CASCLGTGTYEQYF
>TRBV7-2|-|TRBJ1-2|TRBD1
TGTGCCAGCAGCTCAGGACAGGGGAATGGCTACACCTTC
CASSSGQGNGYTF
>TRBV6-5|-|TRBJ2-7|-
TGTGCCAGCAGTCCCCGATGGAGCCACGAGCAGTACTTC
CASSPRWSHEQYF
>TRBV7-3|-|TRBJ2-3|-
TGTGCCAGCAGCCGCGGGGCTTTTAGCACAGATACGCAGTATTTT
CASSRGAFSTDTQYF
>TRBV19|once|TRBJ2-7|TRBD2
TGTGCCAGTAGTATCCAGGCTAGCGGGGGGTCGTACATCTACGAGCAGTACTTC
CASSIQASGGSYIYEQYF
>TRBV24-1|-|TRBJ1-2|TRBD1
TGTGCCACCAGTGACCGCACAGGGGAAGGCTATGGCTACACCTTC
CATSDRTGEGYGYTF
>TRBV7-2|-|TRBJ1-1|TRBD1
TGTGCCAGCAGCTTACGGGCAGGGGGCGCCCCAATGAACACTGAAGCTTTCTTT
CASSLRAGGAPMNTEAFF
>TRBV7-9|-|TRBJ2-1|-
TGTGCCAGCAGCGAGCAACGTAACAATGAGCAGTTCTTC
CASSEQRNNEQFF
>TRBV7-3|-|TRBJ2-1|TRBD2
TGTGCCAGCAGCCCCGGGACTAGCGTCAATGAGCAGTTCTTC
CASSPGTSVNEQFF
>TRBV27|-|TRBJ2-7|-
TGTGCCAGCTTGGGACAAGGACAAAAGTACTTC
CASLGQGQKYF
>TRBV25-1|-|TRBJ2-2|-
TGTGCCAGCAGTGGACAGAACACCGGGGAGCTGTTTTTT
CASSGQNTGELFF
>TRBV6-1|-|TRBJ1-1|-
TGTGCCAGCAGTGAACGAGAGAACACTGAAGCTTTCTTT
CASSERENTEAFF
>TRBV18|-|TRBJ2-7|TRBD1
TGTGCCAGCTCACCGAGGACAGGGAAATACGAGCAGTACTTC
CASSPRTGKYEQYF
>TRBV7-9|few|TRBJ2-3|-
TGTGCCAGCAGCTTAGAGCTGAGCCTTAGCACAGATACGCAGTATTTT
CASSLELSLSTDTQYF
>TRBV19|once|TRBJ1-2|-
TGTGCCAGTACCCTCACGGTGGAGGACAGATATGGCTACACCTTC
CASTLTVEDRYGYTF
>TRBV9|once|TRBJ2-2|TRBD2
TGTGCCAGCAGCGTAGGCCTAGCGGTAACCGGGGAGCTGTTTTTT
CASSVGLAVTGELFF
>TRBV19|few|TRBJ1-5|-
TGTGCCAGTAGTATAGATCCTGTGGCAGGCAATCAGCCCCAGCATTTT
CASSIDPVAGNQPQHF
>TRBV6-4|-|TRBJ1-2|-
TGTGCCAGCAGTCGGGACCCCGGGACATCTAACTATGGCTACACCTTC
CASSRDPGTSNYGYTF
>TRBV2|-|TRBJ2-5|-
TGTGCCAGCAGTAGGGAGGCCCAGTACTTC
CASSREAQYF
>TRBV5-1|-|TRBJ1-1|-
TGCGCCAGCAGCGCGGGACGGTTGAACACTGAAGCTTTCTTT
CASSAGRLNTEAFF
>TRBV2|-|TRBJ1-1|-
TGTGCCAGCATATGGGGGCGAGAAGCTTTCTTT
CASIWGREAFF
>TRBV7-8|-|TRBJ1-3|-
TGTGCCAGCAGCCCCGGTCGGGAAAACACCATATATTTT
CASSPGRENTIYF
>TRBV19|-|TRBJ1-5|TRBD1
TGTGCCAGTAGTTTAACAGGGGGCGGCCAGCCCCAGCATTTT
CASSLTGGGQPQHF
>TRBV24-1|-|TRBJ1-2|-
TGTGCCACCAGTGATTCGCGCGGGGGTCGGTACTATGGCTACACCTTC
CATSDSRGGRYYGYTF
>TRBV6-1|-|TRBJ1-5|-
TGTGCCAGCAGTGATGGGGGGAGCTTCAATCAGCCCCAGCATTTT
CASSDGGSFNQPQHF
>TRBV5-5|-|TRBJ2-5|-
TGTGCCAGCAGCTTTCAATTGGGAGATGGGACCCAGTACTTC
CASSFQLGDGTQYF